This paragraph covers one TCR beta chain sequence. The data were taken from a study of cytomegalovirus exposure and HLA in healthy donors. As for the study in general: Falling in the Caucasian-associated ancestry cluster were 81% of around 370 genotyped donors.

PCR amplification relied on 60 Vbeta primers (plus 13 Jbeta primers). TCRdb's table, derived via immunoSEQ multiplex PCR, lists solely in-frame clones and lacks some. The sample includes around 210,000 clones, 85% of them seen just once. The sequenced sample was PBMCs. The receptor's source is a girl aged 2-9 years in good health and CMV-seronegative.

CDR3 protein: CASSLTSGGAGELFF. CDR3 nucleotide sequence: TGTGCCAGCAGCCTTACTAGCGGGGGGGCCGGGGAGCTGTTTTTT. The chain has TRBV9 and TRBJ2-2; TRBD2 matches 13 bases. The CDR3 has 15 residues. Trimming took 4 bases from V and 6 from J; bases not matched to a gene: 3. Germline loops: CDR1 SGDLS, CDR2 YYNGEE.